This T cell receptor beta chain was obtained from a study of response to subunit inactivated influenza vaccine. Germline assignment: CDR1 LNHNV and CDR2 YYDKDF (reference sequence). V was pared by 3 bases and J by 4 bases, with 16 bases between. The CDR3 loop spans 15 amino acids. TCRdb independently ran MiXCR on the RT-PCR reads; one entry per CDR3 protein. The sample records about 620,000 distinct CDR3 sequences, approximately 10% being singletons. Regarding the study as a whole: T cells newly recruited by each seasonal influenza vaccination are few, the authors suggested.

This clonotype was seen more than once but under ten times. As yet, its antigen is unknown. J is TRBJ2-7 and V is TRBV15; no clear D gene. The material was PBMCs from blood, obtained on the day of vaccination. This receptor was obtained from a man aged 50 or older who received an inactivated influenza vaccine. The CDR3 nucleotides are TGTGCCACCAGCAGGAGCCAGGCGTCGAGGTACGAGCAGTACTTC. It specifies CATSRSQASRYEQYF.